The rows below give T cell receptor beta chains drawn from one sample of a study of blood T cell repertoires in COVID-19. The assay was immunoSEQ multiplex PCR, and TCRdb's table has in-frame clones only and misses some. The table records 75,000 to 100,000 clones, more than 75% of them present only once. Input material: peripheral blood. Source of these receptors: a human donor in a cohort sampled during active COVID-19. The CDR3 runs from the conserved cysteine through the conserved F or W. A D gene is named only where the DNA matches it firmly. The size entry is marked missing in some rows and otherwise reads once, few, many or a size class.

TRBD1,TRBJ1-2,.,TRBV28,TGTGCCAGTTTCGGGATCGACAGGGGGATGAACTATGGCTACACCTTC,CASFGIDRGMNYGYTF
.,TRBJ1-2,.,TRBV6-5,TGTGCCAGCAGTTACTCCACCCCCGGAGCCCATGGCTACACCTTC,CASSYSTPGAHGYTF
TRBD1,TRBJ1-1,few,TRBV7-2,TGTGCCAGCAGCTTGGGGGACAGGTACACTGAAGCTTTCTTT,CASSLGDRYTEAFF
TRBD1,TRBJ1-3,.,TRBV19,TGTGCCAGTAGATCGGGACAGGGGATAACCCCATTTTTTTTT,CASRSGQGITPFFF
.,TRBJ2-7,.,TRBV2,TGTGCCAGCAGTGAAAGGGGCCTCCAGACCTACGAGCAGTACTTC,CASSERGLQTYEQYF
TRBD2,TRBJ2-5,.,TRBV7-8,TGTGCCAGCAGCTTACAAGCGGGGGGGCCCGGGTCACAAGAGACCCAGTACTTC,CASSLQAGGPGSQETQYF
TRBD1,TRBJ1-2,.,TRBV5-6,TGTGCCAGCAGCGTTACTGGACAGGGGGCAAGTGGCTACACCTTC,CASSVTGQGASGYTF
TRBD1,TRBJ1-1,.,TRBV7-9,TGTGCCAGCAGCTCCACAGGGGGAGGGCCCCCTGAAGCTTTCTTT,CASSSTGGGPPEAFF
TRBD1,TRBJ2-1,.,TRBV15,TGTGCCACCAGCAGAGATTTAGCCGGGACAGGGAAACTCTTC,CATSRDLAGTGKLF
.,TRBJ1-2,few,TRBV10-3,TGTGCCATCAGTGAAGGACTCCTTAAAGAAGGTGGCTACACCTTC,CAISEGLLKEGGYTF
.,TRBJ1-1,.,TRBV18,TGTGCCAGCTCACCCCTGCCACACGAAAACACTGAAGCTTTCTTT,CASSPLPHENTEAFF
TRBD1,TRBJ1-2,few,TRBV28,TGTGCCAGCCGGGACAGGGGAGACTATGGCTACACCTTC,CASRDRGDYGYTF
TRBD1,TRBJ1-3,.,TRBV4-1,TGCGCCAGCAGCCGAAGCCCGGACAGGGGGCAACTGGGATCTGGAAACACCATATATTTT,CASSRSPDRGQLGSGNTIYF
.,TRBJ1-5,.,TRBV6-9,TGTGCCAGCAGTCAGGGATTTAGGGGCAATCAGCCCCAGCATTTT,CASSQGFRGNQPQHF
.,TRBJ2-1,.,TRBV18,TGTGCCAGCTCACCACTAGCGGAGGGGAATGAGCAGTTCTTC,CASSPLAEGNEQFF
.,TRBJ2-7,.,TRBV18,TGTGCCAGCTCACTTCTAACTTCCGAGCAGTACTTC,CASSLLTSEQYF
.,TRBJ1-6,once,TRBV14,TGTGCCAGCAGCCGAGGGCAGTCTCTCTATAATTCACCCCTCCACTTT,CASSRGQSLYNSPLHF
TRBD1,TRBJ1-2,.,TRBV6-5,TGTGCCAGCAGTTACCGGGGACAGGGTAGCTATGGCTACACCTTC,CASSYRGQGSYGYTF
TRBD2,TRBJ2-1,.,TRBV6-1,TGTGCCAGCAGGGCTAGCGGGTATCACAATGAGCAGTTCTTC,CASRASGYHNEQFF
TRBD1,TRBJ1-3,.,TRBV7-9,TGTGCCAGCAGCTTAGCTACAGGGGGCTTAGACACCATATATTTT,CASSLATGGLDTIYF
.,TRBJ2-2,.,TRBV21-1,TGTGCCATAGGACTAGCGGGGGGACCAAGGGACGGCACCGGGGAGCTGTTTTTT,CAIGLAGGPRDGTGELFF
TRBD2,TRBJ2-1,.,TRBV6-5,TGTGCCAGCAGTCCGGGACTAGCGGTGTACAATGAGCAGTTCTTC,CASSPGLAVYNEQFF
TRBD2,TRBJ2-7,.,TRBV5-4,TGTGCCAGCAGCTTAGGACTAGCGGGGGGGCCCTACGAGCAGTACTTC,CASSLGLAGGPYEQYF
.,TRBJ1-2,.,TRBV28,TGTGCCAGCAGTTTACTTTCTCGGCGGGGCTATGGCTACACCTTC,CASSLLSRRGYGYTF
TRBD2,TRBJ2-5,.,TRBV10-3,TGTGCCATCAGTCCATACCTCAGCGGGAGGGGGGAAGAGACCCAGTACTTC,CAISPYLSGRGEETQYF
.,TRBJ2-1,.,TRBV6-1,TGTGCCAGCAGTGAAGCGGGGGGATCCTACAATGAGCAGTTCTTC,CASSEAGGSYNEQFF
TRBD1,TRBJ2-1,.,TRBV7-9,TGTGCCAGCAGCAAGGGGGCCCCATCCTACAATGAGCAGTTCTTC,CASSKGAPSYNEQFF
TRBD1,TRBJ1-5,.,TRBV6-5,TGTGCCAGCAGGGGCCAGGGGGCGAATCAGCCCCAGCATTTT,CASRGQGANQPQHF
.,TRBJ2-1,.,TRBV15,TGTGCCACCAGCAGCTCTTCGGGTGAGCAGTTCTTC,CATSSSSGEQFF
.,TRBJ2-3,.,TRBV6-5,TGTGCCAGCAGTTCCCGACAGGTGAACACAGATACGCAGTATTTT,CASSSRQVNTDTQYF
TRBD1,TRBJ2-1,.,TRBV24-1,TGTGCCACCAGTGCTCGGGACAGGGGTGTGACTTACAATGAGCAGTTCTTC,CATSARDRGVTYNEQFF
TRBD1,TRBJ1-1,.,TRBV7-3,TGTGCCAGCAGCCGTACAGGGGGCACTGAAGCTTTCTTT,CASSRTGGTEAFF
TRBD2,TRBJ2-3,.,TRBV5-1,TGCGCCAGCAGCATTTCTTCGGGACTAGCGGGGGGGCCTCGGTACGGAGATACGCAGTATTTT,CASSISSGLAGGPRYGDTQYF
.,TRBJ2-1,.,TRBV7-9,TGTGCCAGCAGCTTAGTCTCTGGGAGCTCCTACAATGAGCAGTTCTTC,CASSLVSGSSYNEQFF
.,TRBJ2-7,.,TRBV9,TGTGCCAGCAGCGTCGCAGATACCTCCTACGAGCAGTACTTC,CASSVADTSYEQYF
.,TRBJ1-1,.,TRBV7-9,TGTGCCAGCAGTCTACGTCAGAACACTGAAGCTTTCTTT,CASSLRQNTEAFF
.,TRBJ1-1,.,TRBV6-1,TGTGCCAGCAGTGACAAGTCTGGAGGGAACACTGAAGCTTTCTTT,CASSDKSGGNTEAFF
TRBD2,TRBJ2-7,.,TRBV4-1,TGCGCCAGCAGCCAAGGGACTAGCGGGGTCGAGCAGTACTTC,CASSQGTSGVEQYF
TRBD2,TRBJ2-1,.,TRBV29-1,TGCAGCGTCTGCCTAGCGGGAGAGGTGTGCAATGAGCAGTTCTTC,CSVCLAGEVCNEQFF
.,TRBJ2-4,few,TRBV14,TGTGCCAGCAGCCAAGAGAGGGGGGGCTTTGGCAAAAACATTCAGTACTTC,CASSQERGGFGKNIQYF
.,TRBJ2-7,once,TRBV7-2,TGTGCCAGCAGCTCACTAGGGGAGCAGTACTTC,CASSSLGEQYF
TRBD2,TRBJ2-5,.,TRBV9,TGTGCCAGCAGCACGGGACTAGCGGGAGTTGAGACCCAGTACTTC,CASSTGLAGVETQYF
.,TRBJ2-3,.,TRBV5-8,TGTGCCAGCAGCTATGGGACTAGCACAGATACGCAGTATTTT,CASSYGTSTDTQYF
TRBD2,TRBJ2-7,.,TRBV19,TGTGCCAGCGCCGAGGCTAGCGGGGGGTCCTACGAGCAGTACTTC,CASAEASGGSYEQYF
.,TRBJ2-7,.,TRBV6-5,TGTGCCAGCACAACACGGGTCCACGAGCAGTACTTC,CASTTRVHEQYF
.,TRBJ2-3,.,TRBV11-2,TGTGCCAGCAGCTTTTCTAGCGCTCGATACACAGATACGCAGTATTTT,CASSFSSARYTDTQYF
TRBD2,TRBJ2-3,.,TRBV7-3,TGTGCCAGCAGCGTCGTAGCGGGAGGTTATGATACGCAGTATTTT,CASSVVAGGYDTQYF
.,TRBJ1-5,few,TRBV10-3,TGTGCCATCAGTGACTCTTATCAGCCCCAGCATTTT,CAISDSYQPQHF
.,TRBJ2-1,.,TRBV28,TGTGCCAGCAGCCCCTTTGGGAGAAGAGGTAATGAGCAGTTCTTC,CASSPFGRRGNEQFF
.,TRBJ2-5,.,TRBV5-1,TGCGCCAGCAGCTTGGAACAGGGCCAAGAGACCCAGTACTTC,CASSLEQGQETQYF
.,TRBJ1-1,.,TRBV6-6,TGTGCCAGCAGTTTCCGGGAATCGGGCACTGAAGCTTTCTTT,CASSFRESGTEAFF
TRBD1,TRBJ2-3,.,TRBV5-1,TGCGCCAGCAGCTGGGGGACAGTTCAGACAGATACGCAGTATTTT,CASSWGTVQTDTQYF
.,TRBJ1-5,.,TRBV6-5,TGTGCCAGCAGTTTAGGGGGGGGCGGTCAGCCCCAGCATTTT,CASSLGGGGQPQHF
TRBD1,TRBJ1-2,.,TRBV12-3/TRBV12-4,TGTGCCAGCAGTTTTGGGGCAGGGGGTGGCTACACCTTC,CASSFGAGGGYTF
.,TRBJ1-1,.,TRBV5-4,TGTGCCAGCAGCTTGGACGTTGGAGGGAACACTGAAGCTTTCTTT,CASSLDVGGNTEAFF
.,TRBJ2-7,.,TRBV7-9,TGTGCCAGCAGCTTACTCTTAGACTCCTACGAGCAGTACTTC,CASSLLLDSYEQYF
.,TRBJ1-1,.,TRBV5-6,TGTGCCAGCAGCCAACAGGGACACGAGAACACTGAAGCTTTCTTT,CASSQQGHENTEAFF
.,TRBJ2-3,once,TRBV6-1,TGTGCCAGCAGTGAAGCGGGGCGGTTCACAGATACGCAGTATTTT,CASSEAGRFTDTQYF
TRBD2,TRBJ2-1,once,TRBV6-5,TGTGCCAGCGGCGAGCGGACTAGATCTGTCTATGAGCAGTTCTTC,CASGERTRSVYEQFF